Described below is a single T cell receptor (beta chain) sequence and its context. The sample comes from a study of blood T cell repertoires in COVID-19. Study context: Material from acute and convalescent COVID-19 was sourced from the United States, Italy and Spain.

CDR3 length: 14 amino acids. In germline, CDR1 is SGHKS, CDR2 YYEKEE (reference sequence). Losses at the gene ends were 3 bases for V and 8 bases for J; bases not matched to a gene: 7. Repertoires were generated with immunoSEQ multiplex PCR, while TCRdb's copy carries only in-frame clones and drops some. The data contain fewer than 110,000 clones, approximately 90% of them singletons. Source material: peripheral blood. The V and J genes are TRBV5-5 and TRBJ1-2; 10 bases line up with TRBD1. The source of this sequence is a man over 45 with acute or convalescent COVID-19. CDR3 protein: CASSSGQGFSGYTF. CDR3 bases: TGTGCCAGCAGCTCGGGACAGGGGTTTTCGGGCTACACCTTC.